These T cell receptor beta chains were read from a single sample in a study of shared clonotypes between healthy human individuals. Produced via immunoSEQ multiplex PCR; TCRdb's table is partial and in-frame only. The table has roughly 2.5 million clones, 85% to 95% seen once. The sequenced material came from naive CD4+ T cells sorted from blood. The receptors derive from a man younger than 35 in good health. Each CDR3 is given with its conserved first and last residue. A D gene is named only where the DNA matches it firmly. A row's size may be missing; if present it is once, few, many or a size class.

TRBV5-1	-	TRBJ2-1	-	CASSPRGDNEQFF	TGCGCCAGCAGCCCCAGGGGGGACAATGAGCAGTTCTTC
TRBV19	-	TRBJ2-7	TRBD2	CASSIVSTAGGPYEQYF	TGTGCCAGTAGTATAGTATCAACAGCGGGAGGACCCTACGAGCAGTACTTC
TRBV19	-	TRBJ1-2	TRBD1	CASSTGTATNYGYTF	TGTGCCAGTAGTACTGGGACAGCCACTAACTATGGCTACACCTTC
TRBV10-1	-	TRBJ2-7	TRBD2	CASSEYVGGEQYF	TGCGCCAGCAGTGAATATGTGGGGGGGGAGCAGTACTTC
TRBV19	-	TRBJ2-3	TRBD1	CASSSRTGVTDTQYF	TGTGCCAGTAGTTCCCGGACAGGGGTGACAGATACGCAGTATTTT
TRBV5-4	-	TRBJ2-1	-	CASSRSMDNEQFF	TGTGCCAGCTCCAGGAGCATGGACAATGAGCAGTTCTTC
TRBV10-3	-	TRBJ2-7	-	CAIARGFADEQYF	TGTGCCATCGCTCGGGGTTTTGCGGACGAGCAGTACTTC
TRBV18	-	TRBJ1-1	-	CASSSSFGAAEAFF	TGTGCCAGCTCTTCCTCGTTTGGGGCAGCGGAAGCTTTCTTT
TRBV7-2	-	TRBJ2-5	TRBD2	CASSSGLAGPQETQYF	TGTGCCAGCAGCTCCGGACTAGCGGGGCCGCAAGAGACCCAGTACTTC
TRBV7-2	once	TRBJ2-7	-	CASSLDRALNF	TGTGCCAGCAGCTTAGACAGGGCCCTAAACTTC
TRBV5-6	-	TRBJ2-6	TRBD1	CASSFGDRGVSGANVLTF	TGTGCCAGCAGCTTCGGGGACAGGGGAGTCTCTGGGGCCAACGTCCTGACTTTC
TRBV5-1	-	TRBJ1-3	-	CASSLEGRSAGTAGNTIYF	TGCGCCAGCAGCTTGGAGGGGCGTTCGGCAGGGACTGCTGGAAACACCATATATTTT
TRBV19	-	TRBJ1-6	TRBD1	CASSSGTATTPLHF	TGTGCCAGTAGTTCAGGGACAGCTACGACACCCCTCCACTTT
TRBV6-5	-	TRBJ1-2	-	CASSYSLTGAYGYTF	TGTGCCAGCAGTTACTCTCTTACGGGAGCCTATGGCTACACCTTC
TRBV19	-	TRBJ2-7	TRBD2	CASRRTSGFYEQYF	TGTGCCAGCCGCCGGACTAGCGGCTTCTACGAGCAGTACTTC
TRBV9	-	TRBJ1-2	TRBD1	CASSDPDRADVNYGYTF	TGTGCCAGCAGCGACCCAGACAGGGCGGACGTTAACTATGGCTACACCTTC
TRBV6-5	-	TRBJ1-1	-	CASQRAGLSAFF	TGTGCCAGCCAAAGGGCTGGCCTGTCAGCTTTCTTT
TRBV19	-	TRBJ1-2	-	CASSVSGDYGYTF	TGTGCCAGTAGTGTCTCCGGGGACTATGGCTACACCTTC
TRBV7-2	-	TRBJ1-4	-	CASSGRTPREKLFF	TGTGCCAGCAGCGGACGAACCCCGAGGGAAAAACTGTTTTTT
TRBV15	few	TRBJ1-1	-	CATSRENTEAFF	TGTGCCACCAGCAGGGAGAACACTGAAGCTTTCTTT
TRBV19	once	TRBJ2-2	-	CASSSNTGELFF	TGTGCCAGTAGTAGTAACACCGGGGAGCTGTTTTTT
TRBV27	-	TRBJ2-7	TRBD2	CASSTAGGVGEQYF	TGTGCCAGCAGTACGGCGGGGGGGGTAGGCGAGCAGTACTTC
TRBV7-3	-	TRBJ2-2	TRBD2	CASSALAGGNTGELFF	TGTGCCAGCAGCGCCCTAGCGGGGGGTAACACCGGGGAGCTGTTTTTT
TRBV15	-	TRBJ2-3	-	CATSGVHSTDTQYF	TGTGCCACCAGTGGGGTACATAGCACAGATACGCAGTATTTT
TRBV18	-	TRBJ1-1	-	CASSKAGNMNTEAFF	TGTGCCAGCTCTAAAGCAGGAAATATGAACACTGAAGCTTTCTTT
TRBV18	-	TRBJ1-5	-	CASSPGQYSNQPQHF	TGTGCCAGCTCACCGGGGCAGTATAGCAATCAGCCCCAGCATTTT
TRBV5-5	-	TRBJ2-1	TRBD1	CASSPGTGEENEQFF	TGTGCCAGCAGCCCCGGGACAGGTGAGGAGAATGAGCAGTTCTTC
TRBV30	-	TRBJ1-2	-	CAWSVISYGYTF	TGTGCCTGGAGTGTAATTAGCTATGGCTACACCTTC
TRBV12-5	once	TRBJ2-1	TRBD1	CASGLSFKMGQGAGNEQFF	TGTGCTAGTGGTCTCTCATTCAAAATGGGACAGGGGGCGGGTAATGAGCAGTTCTTC
TRBV4-3	-	TRBJ2-7	-	CASSQDGDPSYEQYF	TGCGCCAGCAGCCAAGACGGTGACCCCAGCTACGAGCAGTACTTC
TRBV6-1	-	TRBJ2-7	TRBD1	CASRAGQGPAYEQYF	TGTGCCAGCAGAGCGGGACAGGGGCCAGCCTACGAGCAGTACTTC
TRBV30	few	TRBJ1-2	TRBD1	CACATGAGGYTF	TGTGCCTGCGCGACAGGGGCAGGCGGCTACACCTTC
TRBV6-5	-	TRBJ2-3	-	CASSPPGGVGEPQYF	TGTGCCAGCAGCCCTCCGGGCGGGGTCGGGGAGCCGCAGTATTTT
TRBV11-2	-	TRBJ2-5	TRBD1	CASSPTGTGANLAQYF	TGTGCCAGCAGCCCCACCGGGACAGGGGCTAATTTGGCCCAGTACTTC
TRBV18	once	TRBJ1-2	-	CASSPAGEYGYTF	TGTGCCAGCTCACCGGCAGGGGAGTATGGCTACACCTTC
TRBV5-6	once	TRBJ1-2	-	CASSLGSGVNGYTF	TGTGCCAGCAGCCTCGGTTCAGGGGTAAATGGCTACACCTTC
TRBV2	-	TRBJ2-5	-	CASTTVISGQTQYF	TGTGCCAGCACTACAGTGATCTCAGGTCAGACCCAGTACTTC
TRBV27	-	TRBJ2-7	-	CASSSSRVHEQYF	TGTGCCAGCAGTTCCTCCAGGGTACACGAGCAGTACTTC
TRBV11-3	-	TRBJ2-3	TRBD2	CASSLESTSGRTDTQYF	TGTGCCAGCAGCTTAGAAAGTACTAGCGGGAGGACAGATACGCAGTATTTT
TRBV30	-	TRBJ2-6	-	CAWSDSSGANVLTF	TGTGCCTGGAGCGATAGCTCTGGGGCCAACGTCCTGACTTTC
TRBV30	-	TRBJ2-6	-	CAWSVTGTGANVLTF	TGTGCCTGGAGTGTAACGGGGACTGGGGCCAACGTCCTGACTTTC
TRBV7-2	-	TRBJ2-2	TRBD2	CASRRGGGITGELFF	TGTGCCAGCAGGCGGGGCGGGGGAATCACCGGGGAGCTGTTTTTT
TRBV5-4	-	TRBJ1-2	TRBD1	CASRHDRERNYGYTF	TGTGCCAGCAGACACGACAGGGAGAGAAACTATGGCTACACCTTC
TRBV27	once	TRBJ2-5	TRBD2	CASSRGGGETQYF	TGTGCCAGCAGTCGCGGGGGGGGAGAGACCCAGTACTTC
TRBV7-8	-	TRBJ1-1	-	CASTPRLENTEAFF	TGTGCCAGCACCCCCAGGTTGGAGAACACTGAAGCTTTCTTT
TRBV6-6	-	TRBJ1-3	-	CASSQTGPGNTIYF	TGTGCCAGCAGTCAAACAGGGCCCGGAAACACCATATATTTT
TRBV7-2	-	TRBJ1-1	-	CASSSKAGTEAFF	TGTGCCAGCAGCTCGAAGGCTGGGACTGAAGCTTTCTTT
TRBV5-1	-	TRBJ1-3	TRBD1	CASSLAGTGLSGNTIYF	TGCGCCAGCAGCTTGGCCGGGACAGGGCTCTCTGGAAACACCATATATTTT
TRBV6-1	-	TRBJ2-7	-	CASKQGGSSYEQYF	TGTGCCAGCAAGCAGGGGGGGAGCTCCTACGAGCAGTACTTC
TRBV7-9	-	TRBJ1-4	-	CASSSLRGNEKLFF	TGTGCCAGCAGCTCATTAAGGGGTAATGAAAAACTGTTTTTT
TRBV6-5	-	TRBJ2-7	-	CASSRSDGTYEQYF	TGTGCCAGCAGTAGATCTGACGGAACCTACGAGCAGTACTTC
TRBV10-2	-	TRBJ2-7	TRBD2	CASGGTSGLGNEQYF	TGCGCCAGCGGGGGGACTAGCGGGCTAGGGAACGAGCAGTACTTC
TRBV6-6	-	TRBJ2-3	-	CASSRGLSDTQYF	TGTGCCAGCAGTCGGGGGCTCTCAGATACGCAGTATTTT
TRBV6-6	-	TRBJ2-3	-	CASSRVDTQYF	TGTGCCAGCAGTCGAGTAGATACGCAGTATTTT
TRBV6-4	-	TRBJ1-6	-	CASSDSSGNSPLHF	TGTGCCAGCAGTGACTCGAGTGGTAATTCACCCCTCCACTTT
TRBV5-4	-	TRBJ2-7	TRBD1	CASSLQAGTGDEQYF	TGTGCCAGCAGCTTGCAGGCCGGGACAGGGGACGAGCAGTACTTC
TRBV9	once	TRBJ2-5	-	CASSPSLGGLQETQYF	TGTGCCAGCAGCCCATCACTGGGGGGACTCCAAGAGACCCAGTACTTC